This T cell receptor (beta chain) was obtained from a study of cytomegalovirus exposure and HLA in healthy donors. Study-wide background: Earlier work reported some 110 million unique TCR beta sequences from about 170 million T cells.

The CDR3 runs 16 residues. CDR1 and CDR2 from the germline V gene are ENHRY and SYGVKD. Trimming shortened V by 3 bases and J by 2 bases, and 15 bases separated the two germline ends. Details on this clone: The antigen is unknown.

The PCR used 60 Vbeta and 13 Jbeta primers. Clones were sequenced by immunoSEQ multiplex PCR, and TCRdb holds only the in-frame ones, with some missing. The sample records about 160,000 clones, roughly 80% being singletons. General study findings and limits: It was reported that the classifier diagnosed cytomegalovirus status with high specificity and sensitivity in both the original and validation cohorts. TRBV6-2, TRBV6-3 and some other V segments were excluded as indistinguishable. Follow-up analysis later connected one missense variant in DCLRE1C with trimming of TCR beta V- and J-genes.

The receptor was isolated from a girl aged 5-17 years in good health and CMV-seropositive. The chain employs TRBV10-3 and TRBJ2-3; possibly TRBD2 for D (5 bases). The source material was PBMCs. CDR3 sequence (DNA): TGTGCCATCAGTGACCCCGGACTGGACCTCACAGATACGCAGTATTTT. Encoded protein: CAISDPGLDLTDTQYF.